The sequence of this T cell receptor (beta chain) was determined in a study of blood T cells in healthy people across ages. General study findings and limits: Per million T cells, the diversity of TCR beta decreased roughly linearly as age advanced.

With a J-beta primer mix and a sample-barcoded 5' primer, a second PCR ran about 7 to 11 cycles. MiXCR, applied by TCRdb to the 5' RACE reads, yields one record per CDR3 protein. The sample shows 850,000 or so distinct CDR3 sequences, less than 35% of them seen only once. The CDR3 has 15 residues. V was pared by 9 bases and J by 1 base, with 18 bases between. Germline CDR1 is MDHEN and CDR2 is SYDVKM. Researchers report isolating at least 7 million PBMCs per sample. A note on this clonotype: The antigen is undetermined.

Sample: blood. The source is an elderly woman in good health. The chain joins TRBV28 to TRBJ2-5; D unresolved. CDR3 region: CASSPFRAPQETQYF. CDR3 DNA: TGTGCCAGTAGCCCCTTCCGGGCCCCCCAAGAGACCCAGTACTTC.